Below, 9 T cell receptor beta chains from the same sample are listed, as sequenced in a study of T cell responses to AZD1222 COVID-19 vaccine. The assay was immunoSEQ multiplex PCR, and TCRdb's table has in-frame clones only and misses some. The sample lists 150,000 to 200,000 clones; under 95% were seen once. The sequencing used peripheral blood, collected on day 0 of AZD1222 vaccination. The receptors derive from an adult in good health.

V usage is TRBV9 and J usage is TRBJ1-1; D not resolved. The CDR3 totals 15 residues. Germline CDR1 is SGDLS and CDR2 is YYNGEE. V lost 4 bases, J lost 1 base, and 14 bases lay in between. CDR3 sequence reads: CASSTQPEGNTEAFF. CDR3 bases: TGTGCCAGCAGCACACAGCCCGAGGGGAACACTGAAGCTTTCTTT.

This rearrangement joins TRBV7-2 to TRBJ1-2; D is possibly TRBD1 (5 bases). This CDR3 is 15 amino acids long. The ends were cut back, 5 bases at V and 7 bases at J, with 20 bases in the middle. CDR1 and CDR2 (germline): SGHTA, FQGNSA. The CDR3 DNA reads TGTGCCAGCAGCCCTACGACAGCTATATTCAGTGGCTACACCTTC. It yields the protein CASSPTTAIFSGYTF.

The chain has TRBV28 and TRBJ2-7; the D is unclear. Germline values: CDR1 MDHEN, CDR2 SYDVKM. The CDR3 runs 11 residues. V shed 10 bases and J shed 3 bases, with 10 bases lying between them. The CDR3 bases are TGTGCCACTACTGGTAACTACGAGCAGTACTTC. This translates into CATTGNYEQYF.

This rearrangement joins TRBV19 to TRBJ1-5; D remains ambiguous. CDR3 length: 18 residues. CDR1 and CDR2 (germline): LNHDA, SQIVND (reference sequence). V was shortened by 3 bases and J by 0 bases, with 18 bases between the two germline ends. The CDR3 here is CASSILLSTAYSNQPQHF. The CDR3 nucleotides are TGTGCCAGTAGTATTCTTTTGTCAACCGCGTATAGCAATCAGCCCCAGCATTTT.

This rearrangement joins TRBV7-3 to TRBJ2-1; 8 bases fit TRBD2. With 0 bases clipped from V and 0 bases from J, the junction kept 13 bases outside the gene matches. The CDR3 consists of 20 residues. The germline CDR1 and CDR2 sequences are SGHTA and FQGTGA. The CDR3 nucleotides read TGTGCCAGCAGCTTAACAGGGACTAGTTTTACCACGAGCTCCTACAATGAGCAGTTCTTC. It specifies CASSLTGTSFTTSSYNEQFF.

This clone appeared a few times. This sequence joins TRBV7-9 and TRBJ2-3, with D tentatively TRBD2 (6 bases). CDR1 SEHNR and CDR2 FQNEAQ come from the germline V gene (reference sequence). Trimming took off 5 bases at V and 5 bases at J, with 14 bases between the two ends. CDR3 length equals 14 residues. The DNA for the CDR3 is TGTGCCAGCAGCACCCGACTAGATGGAGATACGCAGTATTTT. Amino acid sequence: CASSTRLDGDTQYF.

The chain links TRBV27 to TRBJ2-3; D might be TRBD2 (6 bases). The CDR3 consists of 15 residues. Trimming removed 5 bases from V and 1 base from J, with 13 bases in between. Looked up from germline, CDR1 is MNHEY and CDR2 is SMNVEV (reference sequence). This CDR3 reads CASSAGTSGTDTQYF. The CDR3 DNA sequence: TGTGCCAGCAGTGCCGGGACTTCGGGCACAGATACGCAGTATTTT.

V usage is TRBV10-2 and J usage is TRBJ2-5; D possibly matches TRBD1 or TRBD2 (5 bases each). Germline CDR1 WSHSY, CDR2 SAAADI. CDR3 length equals 13 residues. V gave up 2 bases and J gave up 7 bases, with 11 bases separating them. The CDR3, as DNA: TGCGCCAGCAGTGAGGCCCCTGGGGGGACCCAGTACTTC. Protein: CASSEAPGGTQYF.

This rearrangement joins TRBV5-1 to TRBJ2-5, with 9 bases lining up with TRBD2. Germline assignment: CDR1 SGHRS and CDR2 YFSETQ. V gave up 0 bases and J gave up 5 bases; unmatched junction bases: 11. The CDR3 covers 17 residues. The CDR3 here is CASSLVGPAGGRETQYF. The CDR3 coding sequence is TGCGCCAGCAGCTTGGTGGGTCCAGCGGGGGGCCGGGAGACCCAGTACTTC.